This is a list of T cell receptor beta chains from one sample in a study of response to subunit inactivated influenza vaccine. TCRdb called the RT-PCR reads again in MiXCR, with one record for every CDR3 protein. The data hold about 500,000 distinct CDR3 sequences, with 10% to 15% observed a single time. Sequencing used PBMCs from blood, obtained roughly 45 days after vaccination. The receptors originated from a man aged 50 to 60 who received an inactivated influenza vaccine. The CDR3 runs from the conserved cysteine through the conserved F or W. A D gene is named only where the DNA matches it firmly. The size entry is marked missing in some rows and otherwise reads once, few, many or a size class.

d_gene: TRBD1; j_gene: TRBJ2-1; abundance: -; v_gene: TRBV6-5; len: 11; CDR3aa: CASSSTDREFF; CDR3nt: TGTGCCAGCAGTTCCACAGACAGGGAGTTCTTC
d_gene: TRBD1; j_gene: TRBJ2-3; abundance: -; v_gene: TRBV6-2/TRBV6-3; len: 14; CDR3aa: CASSSLTGFDTQYF; CDR3nt: TGTGCCAGCAGTTCGCTGACAGGGTTTGATACGCAGTATTTT
d_gene: TRBD1; j_gene: TRBJ2-5; abundance: -; v_gene: TRBV6-2/TRBV6-3; len: 15; CDR3aa: CASTDRGLGQETQYF; CDR3nt: TGTGCCAGCACAGACAGGGGTCTCGGGCAAGAGACCCAGTACTTC
d_gene: -; j_gene: TRBJ2-1; abundance: -; v_gene: TRBV20-1; len: 15; CDR3aa: CSAGIPRGSGNEQFF; CDR3nt: TGCAGTGCTGGTATCCCCCGCGGTTCAGGCAATGAGCAGTTCTTC
d_gene: TRBD2; j_gene: TRBJ2-7; abundance: -; v_gene: TRBV12-3/TRBV12-4; len: 19; CDR3aa: CACCSAPTSGSFGSYEQYF; CDR3nt: TGTGCCTGCTGTTCCGCCCCGACTAGCGGGAGCTTTGGCTCCTACGAGCAGTACTTC
d_gene: -; j_gene: TRBJ1-5; abundance: -; v_gene: TRBV6-2/TRBV6-3; len: 14; CDR3aa: CASSYLAGRQPQHF; CDR3nt: TGTGCCAGCAGTTACTTGGCAGGGCGTCAGCCCCAGCATTTT
d_gene: TRBD2; j_gene: TRBJ2-1; abundance: few; v_gene: TRBV5-6; len: 15; CDR3aa: CASSKGLALYNEQFF; CDR3nt: TGTGCCAGCAGCAAGGGACTAGCGCTTTACAATGAGCAGTTCTTC
d_gene: TRBD1; j_gene: TRBJ2-1; abundance: few; v_gene: TRBV5-1; len: 17; CDR3aa: CASSGIPGTGAYNEQFF; CDR3nt: TGCGCCAGCAGCGGAATCCCCGGGACAGGAGCCTACAATGAGCAGTTCTTC
d_gene: TRBD1; j_gene: TRBJ2-7; abundance: many; v_gene: TRBV15; len: 15; CDR3aa: CATSRDLRGLGEQYF; CDR3nt: TGTGCCACCAGCAGAGATCTCAGGGGGCTGGGCGAGCAGTACTTC
d_gene: -; j_gene: TRBJ1-5; abundance: -; v_gene: TRBV12-3/TRBV12-4; len: 15; CDR3aa: CASSSTVNSNQPQHF; CDR3nt: TGTGCCAGCAGCTCTACAGTTAATAGCAATCAGCCCCAGCATTTT